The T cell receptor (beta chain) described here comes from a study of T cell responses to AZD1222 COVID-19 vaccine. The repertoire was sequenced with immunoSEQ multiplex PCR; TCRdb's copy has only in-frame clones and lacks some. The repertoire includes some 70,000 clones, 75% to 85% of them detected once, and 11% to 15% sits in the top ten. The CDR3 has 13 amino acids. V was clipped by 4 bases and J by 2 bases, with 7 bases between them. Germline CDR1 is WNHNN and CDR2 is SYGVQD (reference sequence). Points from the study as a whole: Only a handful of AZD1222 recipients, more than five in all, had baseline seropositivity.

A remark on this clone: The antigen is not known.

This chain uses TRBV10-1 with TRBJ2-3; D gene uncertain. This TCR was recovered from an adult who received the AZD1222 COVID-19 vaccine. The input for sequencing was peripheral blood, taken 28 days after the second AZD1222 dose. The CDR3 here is CASSGTDTDTQYF. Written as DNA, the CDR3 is TGCGCCAGCAGTGGAACCGACACAGATACGCAGTATTTT.